A single sample is the source of the 4 T cell receptor beta chains below, sequenced in a study of blood T cell repertoires in COVID-19. Assay: immunoSEQ multiplex PCR; the TCRdb copy retains only in-frame clones and omits some. The repertoire has some 150,000 clones, more than 75% of them found once; the top ten carry roughly 1%. The specimen was peripheral blood. These receptor sequences come from a man aged 40-55 years with acute or convalescent COVID-19.

This clone was observed a single time. The V gene is TRBV2, the J gene TRBJ2-3; TRBD1 is a possible D gene (6 bases). Germline V lookup: CDR1 SNHLY, CDR2 FYNNEI. CDR3 length: 19 residues. Trimming removed 4 bases at V and 0 bases at J, with 23 bases between. CDR3 sequence: CASSVVDSWGVLSTDTQYF. The CDR3 bases are TGTGCCAGCAGTGTGGTGGACAGCTGGGGCGTACTAAGCACAGATACGCAGTATTTT.

The chain recombines TRBV13 with TRBJ1-6; D not certain. There are 12 residues in the CDR3. With 2 bases removed from V and 10 bases from J, the gap between germline ends came to 6 bases. Per the germline V gene, CDR1 is PRHDT and CDR2 is FYEKMQ (reference sequence). CDR3 nucleotides: TGTGCCAGCAGCTTAAACGGGTCACCCCTCCACTTT. This gives the protein CASSLNGSPLHF.

A single count supports this clone. The chain joins TRBV5-4 to TRBJ1-1; D is ambiguous. The V gene's germline CDR1 is SGHNT and CDR2 YYREEE (reference sequence). The CDR3 is 12 residues long. V was pared by 3 bases and J by 5 bases, with 8 bases between. The DNA for the CDR3 is TGTGCCAGCAGCTCCTCGGAGACTGAAGCTTTCTTT. Translated: CASSSSETEAFF.

The table lists this clone with a few counts. In DNA form, the CDR3 reads TGTGCCAGCAGCCCGCGGGGGGGCACCGGGGAGCTGTTTTTT. Its translation is CASSPRGGTGELFF. This chain links TRBV6-5 with TRBJ2-2; 9 bases map to TRBD2. Germline V gene sequence: CDR1 MNHEY, CDR2 SVGAGI. J gave up 4 bases and V 6 bases, and 3 bases lay outside the gene matches. The CDR3 loop spans 14 amino acids.